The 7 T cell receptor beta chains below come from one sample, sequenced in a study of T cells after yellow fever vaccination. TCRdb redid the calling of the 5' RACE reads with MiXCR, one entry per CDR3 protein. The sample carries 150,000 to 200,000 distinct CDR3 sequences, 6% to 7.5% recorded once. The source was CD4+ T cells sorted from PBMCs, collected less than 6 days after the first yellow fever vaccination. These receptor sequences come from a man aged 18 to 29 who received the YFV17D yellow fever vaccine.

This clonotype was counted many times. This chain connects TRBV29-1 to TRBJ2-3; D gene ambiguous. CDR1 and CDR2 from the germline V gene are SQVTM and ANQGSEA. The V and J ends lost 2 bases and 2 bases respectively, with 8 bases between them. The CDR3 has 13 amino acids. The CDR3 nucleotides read TGCAGCGTTGAATATAGTTACACAGATACGCAGTATTTT. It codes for CSVEYSYTDTQYF.

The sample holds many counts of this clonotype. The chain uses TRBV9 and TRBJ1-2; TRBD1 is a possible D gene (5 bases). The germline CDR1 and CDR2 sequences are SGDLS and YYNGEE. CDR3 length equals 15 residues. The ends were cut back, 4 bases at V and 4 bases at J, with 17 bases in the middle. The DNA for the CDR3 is TGTGCCAGCAGCCCTCAGGGCCCGTTGACCTATGGCTACACCTTC. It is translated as CASSPQGPLTYGYTF.

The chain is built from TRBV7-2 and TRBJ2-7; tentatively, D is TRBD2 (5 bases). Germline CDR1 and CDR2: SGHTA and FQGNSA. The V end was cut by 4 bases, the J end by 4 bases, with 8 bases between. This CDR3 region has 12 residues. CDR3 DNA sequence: TGTGCCAGCAGCTCCAGGAGGTACGAGCAGTACTTC. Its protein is CASSSRRYEQYF.

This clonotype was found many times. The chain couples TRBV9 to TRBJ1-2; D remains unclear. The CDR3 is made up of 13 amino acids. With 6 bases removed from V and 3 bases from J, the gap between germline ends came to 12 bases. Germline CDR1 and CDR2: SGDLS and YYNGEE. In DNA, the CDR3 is TGTGCCAGCACCTTGGACCTCTACTATGGCTACACCTTC. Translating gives CASTLDLYYGYTF.

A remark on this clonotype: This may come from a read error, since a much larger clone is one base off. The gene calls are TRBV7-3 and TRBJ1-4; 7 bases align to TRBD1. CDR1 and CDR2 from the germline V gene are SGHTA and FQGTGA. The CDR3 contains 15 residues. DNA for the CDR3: TGTGCCATCAGCTTACTCACAGGGGAGGATGAAAAACTGTTTTTT. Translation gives CAISLLTGEDEKLFF.

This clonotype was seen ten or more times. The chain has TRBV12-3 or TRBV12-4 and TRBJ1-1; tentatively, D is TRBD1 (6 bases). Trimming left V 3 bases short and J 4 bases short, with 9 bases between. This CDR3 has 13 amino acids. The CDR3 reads CASSFHRATEAFF. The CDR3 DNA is TGTGCCAGCAGTTTTCACAGGGCCACTGAAGCTTTCTTT.

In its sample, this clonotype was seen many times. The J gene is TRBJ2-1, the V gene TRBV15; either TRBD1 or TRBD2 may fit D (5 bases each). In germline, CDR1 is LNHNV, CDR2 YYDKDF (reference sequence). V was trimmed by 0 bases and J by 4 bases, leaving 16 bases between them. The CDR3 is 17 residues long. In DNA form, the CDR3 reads TGTGCCACCAGCAGAGACGCAGGGACCCAACCGTACAATGAGCAGTTCTTC. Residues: CATSRDAGTQPYNEQFF.